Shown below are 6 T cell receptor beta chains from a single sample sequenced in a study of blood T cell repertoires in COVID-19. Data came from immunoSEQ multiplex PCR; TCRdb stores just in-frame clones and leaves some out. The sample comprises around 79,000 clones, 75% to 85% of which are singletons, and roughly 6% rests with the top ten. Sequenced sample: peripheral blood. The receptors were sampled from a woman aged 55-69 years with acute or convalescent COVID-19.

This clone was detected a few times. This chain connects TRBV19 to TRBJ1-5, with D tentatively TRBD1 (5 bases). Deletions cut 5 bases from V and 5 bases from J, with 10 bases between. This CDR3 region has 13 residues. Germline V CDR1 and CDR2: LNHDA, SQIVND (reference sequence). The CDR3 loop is CASSPRVDQPQHF. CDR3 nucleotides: TGTGCCAGTAGTCCCAGGGTGGATCAGCCCCAGCATTTT.

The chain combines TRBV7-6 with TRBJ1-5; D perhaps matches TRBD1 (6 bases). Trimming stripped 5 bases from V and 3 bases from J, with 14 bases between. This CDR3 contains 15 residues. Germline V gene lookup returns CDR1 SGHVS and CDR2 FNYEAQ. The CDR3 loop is CASSPRGGLNQPQHF. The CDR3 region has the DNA TGTGCCAGCAGCCCCAGGGGCGGGCTCAATCAGCCCCAGCATTTT.

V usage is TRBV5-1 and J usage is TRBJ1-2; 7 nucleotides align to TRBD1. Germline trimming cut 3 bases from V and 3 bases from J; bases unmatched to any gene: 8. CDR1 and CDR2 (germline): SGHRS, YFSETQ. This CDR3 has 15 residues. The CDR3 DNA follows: TGCGCCAGCAGCTCCCGACAGGGAATAGACTATGGCTACACCTTC. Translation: CASSSRQGIDYGYTF.

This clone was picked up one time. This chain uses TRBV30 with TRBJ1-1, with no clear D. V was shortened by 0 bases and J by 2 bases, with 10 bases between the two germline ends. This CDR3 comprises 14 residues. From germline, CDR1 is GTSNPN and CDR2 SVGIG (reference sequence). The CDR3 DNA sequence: TGTGCCTGGAGTGTGTTCGGTTCTAACACTGAAGCTTTCTTT. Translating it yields CAWSVFGSNTEAFF.

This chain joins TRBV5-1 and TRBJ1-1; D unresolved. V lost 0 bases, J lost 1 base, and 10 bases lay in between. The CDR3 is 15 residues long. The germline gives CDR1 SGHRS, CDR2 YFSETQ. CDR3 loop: CASSLESLGNTEAFF. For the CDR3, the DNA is TGCGCCAGCAGCTTGGAGTCCCTAGGGAACACTGAAGCTTTCTTT. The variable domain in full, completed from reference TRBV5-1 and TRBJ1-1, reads KAGVTQTPRYLIKTRGQQVTLSCSPISGHRSVSWYQQTPGQGLQFLFEYFSETQRNKGNFPGRFSGRQFSNSRSEMNVSTLELGDSALYLCASSLESLGNTEAFFGQGTRLTVV.

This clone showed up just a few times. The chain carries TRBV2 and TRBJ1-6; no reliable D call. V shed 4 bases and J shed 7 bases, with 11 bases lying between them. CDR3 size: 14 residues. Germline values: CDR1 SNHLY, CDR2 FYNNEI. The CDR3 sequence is CASSVNGGNSPLHF. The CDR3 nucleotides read TGTGCCAGCAGTGTTAACGGCGGAAATTCACCCCTCCACTTT. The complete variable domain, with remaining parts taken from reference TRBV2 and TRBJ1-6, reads EPEVTQTPSHQVTQMGQEVILRCVPISNHLYFYWYRQILGQKVEFLVSFYNNEISEKSEIFDDQFSVERPDGSNFTLKIRSTKLEDSAMYFCASSVNGGNSPLHFGNGTRLTVT.